Each of the 20 T cell receptor beta chains below was sequenced from the same sample in a study of blood T cell repertoires in COVID-19 (dated by TCRdb to about 2020). The library was built by means of the immunoSEQ multiplex PCR assay. TCRdb's version of the immuneACCESS table is confined to in-frame rearrangements and falls short of the full clone set. An unresolved V gene accounts for under half of the shortfall where checked; the remainder is of unknown origin. The sample table records over 55,000 clones; around 80% of these occur just once. The top ten hold about 5% of the sample. The sequenced sample consisted of peripheral blood. These receptors originate from a man aged 45-65 years with active COVID-19.

The chain links TRBV18 to TRBJ1-1; no firm D call. With 0 bases removed from V and 0 bases from J, the gap between germline ends came to 8 bases. This CDR3 region has 15 residues. Germline CDR1 and CDR2: KGHSH and LQKENI. CDR3 sequence: CASSPPGIMNTEAFF. CDR3 DNA sequence: TGTGCCAGCTCACCACCCGGGATTATGAACACTGAAGCTTTCTTT.

V is TRBV18 and J is TRBJ2-3, with 7 bases matching TRBD1. V shed 5 bases, J shed 6 bases, and the junction held 8 bases outside the gene matches. This CDR3 is built from 14 residues. The germline CDR1 and CDR2 sequences are KGHSH and LQKENI. In DNA form, the CDR3 reads TGTGCCAGCTCAGCAGCCCTACAGGGGGATACGCAGTATTTT. Translating gives CASSAALQGDTQYF.

This clone was detected only a few times. V and J are TRBV5-1 and TRBJ2-3; D not certain. Germline lookup yields CDR1 SGHRS and CDR2 YFSETQ. This CDR3 is built from 17 residues. V lost 7 bases to trimming and J lost 1 base, with 22 bases between them. The CDR3 coding sequence is TGCGCCAGCGCCCGGGTCCCCCTCATCCCCGGCACAGATACGCAGTATTTT. Translating it yields CASARVPLIPGTDTQYF.

The table lists this clone with a few counts. The chain joins TRBV2 to TRBJ1-2; TRBD1 aligns across 11 bases. The germline V gene encodes CDR1 SNHLY and CDR2 FYNNEI. V lost 7 bases and J lost 8; bases outside the gene matches: 6. CDR3 length: 13 amino acids. The CDR3 DNA sequence: TGTGCCAGCACTGGGACAGGGGGAGGCGGCTACACCTTC. This gives the protein CASTGTGGGGYTF.

The chain uses TRBV6-6 and TRBJ2-3, with D maybe TRBD1 (6 bases). This CDR3 comprises 15 residues. The germline gives CDR1 MNHNY, CDR2 SVGAGI (reference sequence). V shed 0 bases and J shed 4 bases, with 11 bases lying between them. The CDR3 coding sequence is TGTGCCAGCAGTTACTCGGGCTGGGGGCCAGATACGCAGTATTTT. It translates to CASSYSGWGPDTQYF.

The V and J genes are TRBV6-6 and TRBJ1-1; 7 nucleotides match TRBD1. There are 14 residues in the CDR3. V dropped 0 bases and J dropped 3; count of bases not matched to a gene: 1. In germline, CDR1 is MNHNY, CDR2 SVGAGI (reference sequence). The CDR3 region has the DNA TGTGCCAGCAGTTACTCAGACAGGGACACTGAAGCTTTCTTT. It specifies CASSYSDRDTEAFF.

The chain combines TRBV28 with TRBJ2-7, with TRBD1 as a possible D gene (5 bases). Trimming removed 2 bases at V and 0 bases at J, with 8 bases between. There are 14 residues in the CDR3. Germline lookup yields CDR1 MDHEN and CDR2 SYDVKM. CDR3 region: CASSLGTGSYEQYF. CDR3 DNA: TGTGCCAGCAGTTTAGGTACAGGCTCCTACGAGCAGTACTTC.

The gene calls are TRBV3-1 (or the pseudogene TRBV3-2) and TRBJ2-7; 12 nucleotides line up with TRBD2. The germline CDR1 and CDR2 sequences are LGHDT and YNNKEL (reference sequence). The J segment lost 7 bases and the V segment lost 2 bases, leaving 3 bases of the junction unmatched. There are 14 residues in the CDR3. In DNA, the CDR3 is TGTGCCAGCAGCCAACTAGCGGGGGGGCGAGAGCAGTACTTC. The encoded protein is CASSQLAGGREQYF.

The genes are TRBV9 and TRBJ2-7; D not certain. The V end lost 3 bases, the J end lost 8 bases, and 12 bases lay between the germline ends. Germline values: CDR1 SGDLS, CDR2 YYNGEE. The CDR3 is made up of 12 amino acids. The CDR3 nucleotides read TGTGCCAGCAGCGGCTCCGGGTCCAAGCAGTACTTC. As protein: CASSGSGSKQYF.

This chain joins TRBV20-1 and TRBJ2-5, with 11 bases aligning to TRBD1. V gave up 3 bases and J gave up 5 bases; unmatched junction bases: 8. The CDR3 is 15 amino acids. CDR1 and CDR2 (germline): DFQATT, SNEGSKA (reference sequence). In nucleotides, the CDR3 is TGCAGTGCTAGTCCAAGGACAGGGGGCGAGGAGACCCAGTACTTC. As protein: CSASPRTGGEETQYF.

The chain has TRBV9 and TRBJ2-1; 8 nucleotides line up with TRBD2. The CDR3 length is 15 residues. V was clipped by 2 bases and J by 4 bases; unmatched bases: 5. CDR1 and CDR2 (germline): SGDLS, YYNGEE. The CDR3 coding sequence is TGTGCCAGCAGCGTCACCGGGACTAGATACAATGAGCAGTTCTTC. Its translation: CASSVTGTRYNEQFF. The entire variable domain, with the rest obtained from reference TRBV9 and TRBJ2-1, is as follows: DSGVTQTPKHLITATGQRVTLRCSPRSGDLSVYWYQQSLDQGLQFLIQYYNGEERAKGNILERFSAQQFPDLHSELNLSSLELGDSALYFCASSVTGTRYNEQFFGPGTRLTVL.

The chain employs TRBV5-6 and TRBJ2-2; D possibly corresponds to TRBD2 (7 bases). Per germline, CDR1 SGHDT and CDR2 YYEEEE. This CDR3 has 19 residues. V lost 4 bases and J 4 bases, leaving 26 bases between the germline ends. The CDR3 nucleotides read TGTGCCAGCAGCACGGACAGCAAGTGGGGGGGCCGGGGCACCGGGGAGCTGTTTTTT. It is translated as CASSTDSKWGGRGTGELFF.

The chain couples TRBV5-1 to TRBJ2-1; 12 nucleotides agree with TRBD1. The V gene end was trimmed by 1 base and the J gene end by 7 bases; junction bases not matched to a gene: 6. Germline CDR1 reads SGHRS; CDR2 reads YFSETQ. CDR3 length: 16 residues. For the CDR3, the DNA is TGCGCCAGCAGCTTGCGGGACAGGGGGCTGGATAATGAGCAGTTCTTC. Its translation: CASSLRDRGLDNEQFF.

V is TRBV20-1 and J is TRBJ2-1; no clear D. The CDR3 runs to 18 residues. V shed 3 bases and J shed 0 bases, with 21 bases lying between them. In germline, CDR1 is DFQATT, CDR2 SNEGSKA (reference sequence). The CDR3 bases are TGCAGTGCTAGTGATATGGGTACTACAAGGCCCTCCTACAATGAGCAGTTCTTC. Its protein product is CSASDMGTTRPSYNEQFF.

J is TRBJ2-7 and V is TRBV6-2 or TRBV6-3; tentatively, D is TRBD1 (5 bases). Germline lookup yields CDR1 MNHEY and CDR2 SVGEGT. The CDR3 runs 15 residues. V was clipped by 4 bases and J by 0 bases, with 13 bases between them. The CDR3 loop reads CASSSTGISSYEQYF. Here the CDR3 DNA reads TGTGCCAGCAGTTCCACAGGCATAAGCTCCTACGAGCAGTACTTC.

The chain uses TRBV12-3 or TRBV12-4 and TRBJ1-2, with D uncertain. The CDR3 runs 12 residues. V was trimmed by 6 bases and J by 3 bases, leaving 8 bases between them. The CDR3, as DNA: TGTGCCAGCAGCCTAACCGACTATGGCTACACCTTC. This translates into CASSLTDYGYTF.

The sample holds one count of this clone. The rearrangement uses TRBV19 and TRBJ1-6, with D tentatively TRBD1 (6 bases). CDR1 LNHDA and CDR2 SQIVND come from the germline V gene (reference sequence). This CDR3 contains 15 residues. Trimming left V 8 bases short and J 10 bases short, with 21 bases between. The CDR3 nucleotides are TGTGCCAGTGCCGGGACACCCAAACTTTACTCACCCCTCCACTTT. Translation: CASAGTPKLYSPLHF.

There are a few counts of this clone. This sequence joins TRBV27 and TRBJ1-5, with a possible D match to TRBD1 (6 bases). The CDR3 has 14 residues. Germline V gene sequence: CDR1 MNHEY, CDR2 SMNVEV (reference sequence). Trimming took 3 bases from V and 6 from J, leaving 12 bases between them. CDR3 DNA sequence: TGTGCCAGCAGTTTTGTGGGGGCGGGTCAGCCCCAGCATTTT. Protein product: CASSFVGAGQPQHF.

The CDR3 nucleotides are TGTGCCAGCAGTTGGACAGGGAGGGATGGCTACACCTTC. Its translation: CASSWTGRDGYTF. This rearrangement joins TRBV28 to TRBJ1-2; 8 nucleotides agree with TRBD1. The trim removed 4 bases at V and 6 bases at J, leaving 4 bases unmatched. This CDR3 comprises 13 residues. Germline CDR1 reads MDHEN; CDR2 reads SYDVKM.

CDR3 sequence (DNA): TGTGCCAGCTCACCACCACACAGGGGGGCATTAGGCTACACCTTC. Protein product: CASSPPHRGALGYTF. J is TRBJ1-2 and V is TRBV18; 8 positions match TRBD1. J gave up 8 bases and V 0 bases, and 8 bases lay outside the gene matches. Germline values: CDR1 KGHSH, CDR2 LQKENI. The CDR3 is 15 amino acids.